Below, 14 T cell receptor beta chains from the same sample are listed, as sequenced in a study of cytomegalovirus exposure and HLA in healthy donors. The method was immunoSEQ multiplex PCR; TCRdb's version includes in-frame clones alone and lacks a portion of them. Of 130,000 to 150,000 clones detected, roughly nine tenths appear once; the ten largest clones hold 2.5% to 4%. Input material: PBMCs. Receptors originate from a woman aged 18-29 years in good health and CMV-seropositive.

J is TRBJ2-7 and V is TRBV7-6; no clear D gene. Trimming took 1 base from V and 0 from J, leaving 7 bases between them. The CDR3 consists of 14 residues. Looked up from germline, CDR1 is SGHVS and CDR2 is FNYEAQ. CDR3 DNA sequence: TGTGCCAGCAGCTTAGAGTGGAGCTCCTACGAGCAGTACTTC. Encoded protein: CASSLEWSSYEQYF.

CDR3 in DNA: TGTGCCAGCAGCCCCGGGACAGGGTTGTTCAATGAGCAGTTCTTC. Protein sequence: CASSPGTGLFNEQFF. This chain joins TRBV7-2 and TRBJ2-1; 9 positions agree with TRBD1. The V gene end was trimmed by 5 bases and the J gene end by 6 bases; junction bases not matched to a gene: 8. Germline lookup yields CDR1 SGHTA and CDR2 FQGNSA. This CDR3 is built from 15 residues.

This chain uses TRBV6-5 with TRBJ2-2; a possible D gene is TRBD2 (6 bases). The germline gives CDR1 MNHEY, CDR2 SVGAGI. V was pared by 5 bases and J by 7 bases, with 20 bases between. The CDR3 has 16 amino acids. The CDR3 bases are TGTGCCAGCAGTAACTTACACCCCGGGGAGGACGGGGAGCTGTTTTTT. The encoded protein is CASSNLHPGEDGELFF.

The V gene is TRBV19, the J gene TRBJ2-7, with 8 bases that match TRBD2. V trimming: 5 bases; J trimming: 3 bases; junction bases outside the gene matches: 12. Germline assignment: CDR1 LNHDA and CDR2 SQIVND (reference sequence). The CDR3 has 16 residues. The CDR3 loop reads CASSQTGGAMIYEQYF. DNA of the CDR3: TGTGCCAGTAGTCAAACGGGAGGGGCTATGATCTACGAGCAGTACTTC.

The chain uses TRBV9 and TRBJ2-1; D possibly corresponds to TRBD1 (5 bases). Germline V gene sequence: CDR1 SGDLS, CDR2 YYNGEE. V lost 4 bases to trimming and J lost 6 bases, with 23 bases between them. This CDR3 comprises 17 residues. CDR3 sequence: CASSQEVGRVGSNEQFF. CDR3 DNA sequence: TGTGCCAGCAGCCAAGAGGTTGGCAGGGTGGGATCCAATGAGCAGTTCTTC.

This clone was observed once. The chain couples TRBV6-5 to TRBJ1-5; 9 nucleotides match TRBD1. Losses at the gene ends were 5 bases for V and 3 bases for J; bases not matched to a gene: 2. The CDR3 is made up of 14 amino acids. Germline-derived CDR1 and CDR2 are MNHEY and SVGAGI. CDR3 protein: CASSRTGVNQPQHF. CDR3 coding DNA: TGTGCCAGCAGTCGGACAGGGGTCAATCAGCCCCAGCATTTT.

The V call is TRBV2, the J call TRBJ1-2; D unresolved. V was shortened by 3 bases and J by 5 bases, with 7 bases between the two germline ends. CDR3 length: 12 amino acids. CDR1 is SNHLY and CDR2 is FYNNEI in the germline V gene. CDR3 protein: CASSDTAYGYTF. CDR3 DNA: TGTGCCAGCAGTGACACAGCTTATGGCTACACCTTC.

The chain has TRBV5-4 and TRBJ2-7; D possibly corresponds to TRBD2 (5 bases). V lost 0 bases and J lost 0, with 13 bases in between. The germline V gene encodes CDR1 SGHNT and CDR2 YYREEE (reference sequence). The CDR3 has 16 amino acids. CDR3 nucleotides: TGTGCCAGCAGCTTGGAGCTAGCCCAACTCTCCTACGAGCAGTACTTC. Its translation is CASSLELAQLSYEQYF. Full variable domain (missing parts from reference TRBV5-4 and TRBJ2-7): ETGVTQSPTHLIKTRGQQVTLRCSSQSGHNTVSWYQQALGQGPQFIFQYYREEENGRGNFPPRFSGLQFPNYSSELNVNALELDDSALYLCASSLELAQLSYEQYFGPGTRLTVT.

This clone was counted once. The V gene is TRBV27, the J gene TRBJ2-7, with TRBD2 matching 16 bases. The CDR3 extends over 17 amino acids. The junction had 11 bases not matched to a gene; V was cut back by 5 bases and J by 7 bases. Germline CDR1 MNHEY, CDR2 SMNVEV (reference sequence). Here the CDR3 DNA reads TGTGCCAGCAGTCCCCGGGTCCCGGGACTAGCGGGAGGGGAGCAGTACTTC. It specifies CASSPRVPGLAGGEQYF.

V is TRBV19 and J is TRBJ2-7; TRBD1 might be the D (6 bases). CDR3 length: 13 amino acids. Trimming took 1 base from V and 3 from J, leaving 7 bases between them. Germline CDR1 LNHDA, CDR2 SQIVND (reference sequence). The CDR3 is CASSIGQDYEQYF. The CDR3 nucleotides are TGTGCCAGTAGTATAGGACAGGACTACGAGCAGTACTTC.

This clone has just one count. The CDR3 protein is CASSQSSAGGSYEQYF. CDR3 in DNA: TGCGCCAGCAGTCAGTCGTCGGCGGGAGGATCCTACGAGCAGTACTTC. This chain uses TRBV4-3 with TRBJ2-7, with 8 bases identical to TRBD2. This CDR3 comprises 16 residues. Germline V gene data show CDR1 as LGHNA and CDR2 as YSLEER. V was clipped by 6 bases and J by 1 base; unmatched bases: 11.

This clone showed up just once. CDR3 loop: CASSLVSTDHEQYF. The CDR3 nucleotides read TGTGCCAGCAGCTTAGTCTCGACAGACCACGAGCAGTACTTC. V usage is TRBV7-2 and J usage is TRBJ2-7; D is possibly TRBD1 (5 bases). Germline assignment: CDR1 SGHTA and CDR2 FQGNSA. The length of the CDR3 is 14 residues. Between the trimmed V and J ends, which lost 1 base and 5 bases, there was a span of 12 bases. Combining the CDR3 with reference TRBV7-2 and TRBJ2-7 gives the whole variable domain GAGVSQSPSNKVTEKGKDVELRCDPISGHTALYWYRQSLGQGLEFLIYFQGNSAPDKSGLPSDRFSAERTGGSVSTLTIQRTQQEDSAVYLCASSLVSTDHEQYFGPGTRLTVT.

The V call is TRBV11-1, the J call TRBJ2-6; TRBD2 is a possible D gene (6 bases). Germline V CDR1 and CDR2: SGHAT, FQDESV (reference sequence). The CDR3 consists of 16 residues. V shed 5 bases and J shed 0 bases, with 11 bases lying between them. CDR3 residues: CASSTRGGSGANVLTF. DNA for the CDR3: TGTGCCAGCAGCACGAGGGGAGGCTCTGGGGCCAACGTCCTGACTTTC.

CDR3 sequence reads: CSTPGQGIGMNTEAFF. In DNA form, the CDR3 reads TGCAGCACACCGGGACAGGGGATAGGAATGAACACTGAAGCTTTCTTT. The gene calls are TRBV29-1 and TRBJ1-1; 10 bases are shared with TRBD1. Trimming cost V 8 bases and J 0 bases; bases outside gene matches: 12. The CDR3 loop spans 16 amino acids. CDR1 and CDR2 from the germline V gene are SQVTM and ANQGSEA.